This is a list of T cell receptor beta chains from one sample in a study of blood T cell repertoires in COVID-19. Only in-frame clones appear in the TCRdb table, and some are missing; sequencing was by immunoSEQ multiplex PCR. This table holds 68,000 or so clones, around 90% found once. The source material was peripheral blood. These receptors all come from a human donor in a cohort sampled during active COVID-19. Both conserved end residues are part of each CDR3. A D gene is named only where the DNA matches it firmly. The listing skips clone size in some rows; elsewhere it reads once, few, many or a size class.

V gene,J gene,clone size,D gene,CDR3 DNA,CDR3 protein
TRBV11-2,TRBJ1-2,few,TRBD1,TGTGCCAGCAGCATCATATATCGGGACAGGGGGAATGGCTACACCTTC,CASSIIYRDRGNGYTF
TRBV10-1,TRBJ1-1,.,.,TGCGCCAGCAGATGGACAGCGAACACTGAAGCTTTCTTT,CASRWTANTEAFF
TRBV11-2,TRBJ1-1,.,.,TGTGCCAGCAGCCTCCACAGGGCAGGGAACACTGAAGCTTTCTTT,CASSLHRAGNTEAFF
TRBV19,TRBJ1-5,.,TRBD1,TGTGCCAGTAATAAAGACAGGGTAAATCAGCCCCAGCATTTT,CASNKDRVNQPQHF
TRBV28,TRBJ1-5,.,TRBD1,TGTGCCAGCAGTTCTTACAGGGGTTGGGGCAATCAGCCCCAGCATTTT,CASSSYRGWGNQPQHF
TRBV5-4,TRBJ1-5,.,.,TGTGCCAGCAGCTTGGGAGGTACTAGCAATCAGCCCCAGCATTTT,CASSLGGTSNQPQHF
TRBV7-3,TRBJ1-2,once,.,TGTGCCAGCAGCGATCCGGGCGGGAATGGCTACACCTTC,CASSDPGGNGYTF
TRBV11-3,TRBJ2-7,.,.,TGTGCCAGCAGCTTAGGTGGGCTAGCGTCCAACGAGCAGTACTTC,CASSLGGLASNEQYF
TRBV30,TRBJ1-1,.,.,TGTGCCTCACAAAGGGGACACACGAACACTGAAGCTTTCTTT,CASQRGHTNTEAFF
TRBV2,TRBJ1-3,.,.,TGTGCCAGCTACAGGCCGAGGAGCTCTGGAAACACCATATATTTT,CASYRPRSSGNTIYF
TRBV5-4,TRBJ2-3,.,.,TGTGCCAGCAGCGCCCCGGGACTTGGGAGCGGAACAGATACGCAGTATTTT,CASSAPGLGSGTDTQYF
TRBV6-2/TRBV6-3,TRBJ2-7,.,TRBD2,TGTGCCAGCAGTGCCCGCGGGAGTTCGGAAGAGCAGTACTTC,CASSARGSSEEQYF
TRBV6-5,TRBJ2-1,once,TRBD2,TGTGCCAGCAGGACTCTAGCGGGATCGTACAATGAGCAGTTCTTC,CASRTLAGSYNEQFF
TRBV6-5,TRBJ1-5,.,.,TGTGCCAGCAGTTTTACTACAGGGTTGGGTCAGCCCCAGCATTTT,CASSFTTGLGQPQHF
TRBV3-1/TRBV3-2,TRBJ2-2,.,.,TGTGCCAGCAGCCAAGGTTTGGGTTGGAGCAGACTAGACACCGGGGAGCTGTTTTTT,CASSQGLGWSRLDTGELFF
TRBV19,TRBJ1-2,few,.,TGTGCCAGTACCCTTGGAGGGTATGGCTACACCTTC,CASTLGGYGYTF
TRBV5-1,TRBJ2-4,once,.,TGCGCCAGCAGCTTGAGAGGAGTAGCCAAAAACATTCAGTACTTC,CASSLRGVAKNIQYF
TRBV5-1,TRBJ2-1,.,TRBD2,TGCGCCAGCAGTGACCGACTAGCGGGGGGCAATGAGCAGTTCTTC,CASSDRLAGGNEQFF
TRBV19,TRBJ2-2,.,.,TGTGCCAGTAGTATAGGGAGGAGCTTGGGGTTTGGCGGGGAGCTGTTTTTT,CASSIGRSLGFGGELFF
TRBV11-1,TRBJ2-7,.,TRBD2,TGTGCCAGCAGCCGGACTAGCGGAGTTTCTACCTACGAGCAGTACTTC,CASSRTSGVSTYEQYF
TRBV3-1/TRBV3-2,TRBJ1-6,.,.,TGTGCCAGCAGCCAAGATCGGAGGACGAGATGGTTT,CASSQDRRTRWF
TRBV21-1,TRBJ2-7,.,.,TGTGCCAGCAGCTCGACGGGGAGCCCCTACGAGCAGTACTTC,CASSSTGSPYEQYF
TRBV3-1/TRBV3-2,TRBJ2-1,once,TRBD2,TGTGCCAGCAGCCATTTTAGCGGGAGGGCCAACAATGAGCAGTTCTTC,CASSHFSGRANNEQFF
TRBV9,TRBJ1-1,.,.,TGTGCCAGCAGCGTAGTCCCGGACACTGAAGCTTTCTTT,CASSVVPDTEAFF
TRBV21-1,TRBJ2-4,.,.,TGTGCCAGCAGCCCCCCGGGACAAAGGGTGACCCGCGTCCCCGTACCTATTGTCATTCAGTACTTC,CASSPPGQRVTRVPVPIVIQYF
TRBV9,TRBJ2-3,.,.,TGTGCCAGCAGCGTAGAAGGGGGGGGGCCCGATACGCAGTATTTT,CASSVEGGGPDTQYF
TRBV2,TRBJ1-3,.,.,TGTGCCAGCAGTGAAGGCGGGGCTGGAAACACCATATATTTT,CASSEGGAGNTIYF
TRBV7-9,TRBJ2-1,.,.,TGTGCCAGCAGCTTAAAACGGGAACGATACAATGAGCAGTTCTTC,CASSLKRERYNEQFF
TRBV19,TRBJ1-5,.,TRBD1,TGTGCCAGTAGCGGACGGACAGGGGGCGCAGGACAGCCCCAGCATTTT,CASSGRTGGAGQPQHF
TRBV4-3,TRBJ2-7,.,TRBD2,TGCGCCAGCAGCCAAGATGGGGCAGCGGGGCGTCCCTACGAGCAGTACTTC,CASSQDGAAGRPYEQYF
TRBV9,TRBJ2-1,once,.,TGTGCCAGCAGCCCAAGGGGTCCGAGTTCCAATGAGCAGTTCTTC,CASSPRGPSSNEQFF
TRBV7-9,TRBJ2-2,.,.,TGTGCCAGCAGCTTAGCTCAGGTGACCAACACCGGGGAGCTGTTTTTT,CASSLAQVTNTGELFF
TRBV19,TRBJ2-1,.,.,TGTGCCAGTACCGTGAGAGGAAATGAGCAGTTCTTC,CASTVRGNEQFF
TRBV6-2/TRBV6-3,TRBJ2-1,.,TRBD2,TGTGCCAGCAGTGGGAGAACCGGGACTAGCGGTAATGAGCAGTTCTTC,CASSGRTGTSGNEQFF
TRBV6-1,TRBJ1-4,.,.,TGTGCCAGCAGTGAAGGTTTGGGGGCAGGCGAAAAACTGTTTTTT,CASSEGLGAGEKLFF
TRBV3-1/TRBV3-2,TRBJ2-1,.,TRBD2,TGTGCCAGCAGCCAAGCTAGCGGGTCTGCCTCCTACAATGAGCAGTTCTTC,CASSQASGSASYNEQFF
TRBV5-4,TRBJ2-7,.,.,TGTGCCAGCAGCTTATTCGGAGGCCACGAGCAGTACTTC,CASSLFGGHEQYF